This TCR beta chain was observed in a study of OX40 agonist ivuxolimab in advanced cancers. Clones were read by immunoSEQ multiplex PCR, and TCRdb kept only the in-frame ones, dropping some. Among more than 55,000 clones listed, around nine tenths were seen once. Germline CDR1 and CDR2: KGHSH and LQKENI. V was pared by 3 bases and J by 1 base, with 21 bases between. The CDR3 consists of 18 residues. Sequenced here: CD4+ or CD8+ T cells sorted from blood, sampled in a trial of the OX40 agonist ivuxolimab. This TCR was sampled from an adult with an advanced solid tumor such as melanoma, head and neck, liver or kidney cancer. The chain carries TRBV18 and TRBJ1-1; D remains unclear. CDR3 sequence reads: CASSPYGRGLIQNTEAFF. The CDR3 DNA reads TGTGCCAGCTCACCCTATGGACGAGGTCTAATACAGAACACTGAAGCTTTCTTT.